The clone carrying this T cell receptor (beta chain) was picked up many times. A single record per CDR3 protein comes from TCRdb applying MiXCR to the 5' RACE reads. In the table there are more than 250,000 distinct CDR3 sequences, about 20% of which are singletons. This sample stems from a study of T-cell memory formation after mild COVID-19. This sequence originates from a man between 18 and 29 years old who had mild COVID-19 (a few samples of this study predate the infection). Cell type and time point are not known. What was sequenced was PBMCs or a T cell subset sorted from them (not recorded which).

The CDR3 DNA reads as TGCGCCAGCCACCTCGACGGTGCCTACGAGCAGTACTTC. This sequence encodes CASHLDGAYEQYF. V and J are TRBV5-1 and TRBJ2-7, with no clear D. The germline V and J ends were trimmed by 7 bases and 2 bases, with 13 bases remaining between them. The CDR3 is 13 residues long. Germline CDR1 reads SGHRS; CDR2 reads YFSETQ.